Shown below are 15 T cell receptor beta chains from a single sample sequenced in a study of PD-1 and CTLA-4 blockade in melanoma. Using immunoSEQ multiplex PCR, the repertoire was profiled, and TCRdb retains in-frame clones only, with some absent. The sample lists about 31,000 clones, approximately 90% seen once, with 5% to 8% in the top ten. The sample in question was CD8+ T cells from peripheral blood, obtained from a patient given anti-PD-1 treatment. The source is a human donor with melanoma.

The rearrangement uses TRBV4-2 and TRBJ2-3, with 10 bases aligning to TRBD2. This CDR3 has 15 amino acids. From germline, CDR1 is LGHNA and CDR2 YNFKEQ. The V gene end was trimmed by 0 bases and the J gene end by 4 bases; junction bases not matched to a gene: 1. In nucleotides, the CDR3 is TGTGCCAGCAGCCAAGAAGCGGGGGGGGCAGATACGCAGTATTTT. Protein: CASSQEAGGADTQYF.

The chain recombines TRBV7-8 with TRBJ2-1; D ambiguous. V was trimmed by 5 bases and J by 0 bases, leaving 5 bases between them. The CDR3 has 13 residues. Per the germline V gene, CDR1 is SGHVS and CDR2 is FQNEAQ. CDR3 DNA: TGTGCCAGCAGCCCCGGCTCCTACAATGAGCAGTTCTTC. It is translated as CASSPGSYNEQFF.

The V call is TRBV10-1, the J call TRBJ1-5; 10 positions match TRBD1. Germline V gene data show CDR1 as WNHNN and CDR2 as SYGVQD (reference sequence). The ends lost 8 bases at V and 6 bases at J; junction bases unmatched: 1. This CDR3 has 12 residues. CDR3 sequence: CASGTGAQPQHF. CDR3 DNA sequence: TGCGCCAGCGGGACAGGGGCTCAGCCCCAGCATTTT.

CDR3 residues: CAWSQTRGTYLYNEQFF. In DNA, the CDR3 is TGTGCCTGGAGTCAAACCAGGGGGACCTACCTCTACAATGAGCAGTTCTTC. The V gene is TRBV30, the J gene TRBJ2-1; 7 bases agree with TRBD1. Trimming took 2 bases from V and 3 from J; bases not matched to a gene: 13. The germline gives CDR1 GTSNPN, CDR2 SVGIG (reference sequence). The CDR3 is made up of 17 amino acids.

This rearrangement joins TRBV4-2 to TRBJ1-2; D is uncertain. The length of the CDR3 is 16 residues. The germline V gene has CDR1 LGHNA and CDR2 YNFKEQ. V lost 1 base to trimming and J lost 3 bases, with 15 bases between them. The CDR3 coding sequence is TGTGCCAGCAGCCAAGGTCAGACACTGATCGACTATGGCTACACCTTC. Translating it yields CASSQGQTLIDYGYTF.

The chain has TRBV2 and TRBJ1-1, with TRBD1 identical over 7 bases. The CDR3 covers 17 residues. The germline CDR1 and CDR2 sequences are SNHLY and FYNNEI. Trimming removed 5 bases from V and 1 base from J; junction bases left unmatched: 13. CDR3 bases: TGTGCCAGCAGTCTCGGAACAGGGGTTGCGAGGAACACTGAAGCTTTCTTT. This translates into CASSLGTGVARNTEAFF.

The V call is TRBV19, the J call TRBJ1-1; the D gene is possibly TRBD1 (5 bases). This CDR3 contains 12 residues. V lost 7 bases to trimming and J lost 5 bases, with 11 bases between them. CDR1 and CDR2 (germline): LNHDA, SQIVND (reference sequence). CDR3 residues: CASKTGGTEAFF. The CDR3 DNA is TGTGCCAGTAAGACGGGGGGGACTGAAGCTTTCTTT.

The CDR3 here is CASSPHPDSYNEQFF. CDR3 nucleotide sequence: TGTGCCAGTAGTCCTCACCCGGACAGCTACAATGAGCAGTTCTTC. The gene calls are TRBV19 and TRBJ2-1; weak D call: TRBD1 (6 bases). CDR1 LNHDA and CDR2 SQIVND come from the germline V gene (reference sequence). V was clipped by 5 bases and J by 3 bases, with 14 bases between them. The CDR3 runs 15 residues.

CDR3 in DNA: TGTGCCTGGGACAGGGGGACAACTAACTATGGCTACACCTTC. Translating it yields CAWDRGTTNYGYTF. The chain is built from TRBV30 and TRBJ1-2; 9 bases line up with TRBD1. J gave up 0 bases and V 5 bases, and 4 bases lay outside the gene matches. CDR3 size: 14 residues. Germline loops: CDR1 GTSNPN, CDR2 SVGIG (reference sequence).

The chain combines TRBV19 with TRBJ2-4, with 13 bases matching TRBD2. The CDR3 has 16 amino acids. Germline V gene data show CDR1 as LNHDA and CDR2 as SQIVND (reference sequence). The J segment lost 4 bases and the V segment lost 5 bases, leaving 5 bases of the junction unmatched. CDR3 protein: CASSPRLAGGKNIQYF. The CDR3, as DNA: TGTGCCAGTAGTCCCAGACTAGCGGGGGGAAAAAACATTCAGTACTTC. The full variable domain, completed using reference TRBV19 and TRBJ2-4, is DGGITQSPKYLFRKEGQNVTLSCEQNLNHDAMYWYRQDPGQGLRLIYYSQIVNDFQKGDIAEGYSVSREKKESFPLTVTSAQKNPTAFYLCASSPRLAGGKNIQYFGAGTRLSVL.

This clone appeared a single time. The rearrangement uses TRBV27 and TRBJ2-3; D is uncertain. The CDR3 has 11 amino acids. Trimming shortened V by 10 bases and J by 7 bases, and 12 bases separated the two germline ends. Germline V gives CDR1 MNHEY, CDR2 SMNVEV (reference sequence). This CDR3 reads CAITLGNTQYF. The CDR3 DNA reads TGTGCCATTACTCTGGGGAATACGCAGTATTTT.

The gene calls are TRBV19 and TRBJ1-2; TRBD1 might be the D (5 bases). This CDR3 contains 15 residues. The V gene lost 7 bases and the J gene lost 0 bases, with 15 bases spanning the gap. From germline, CDR1 is LNHDA and CDR2 SQIVND (reference sequence). The CDR3 loop is CASTPLGTTNYGYTF. The CDR3 DNA sequence: TGTGCCAGTACCCCCCTCGGGACCACTAACTATGGCTACACCTTC.

The gene calls are TRBV14 and TRBJ2-7; tentatively, D is TRBD1 (6 bases). Per the germline V gene, CDR1 is SGHDN and CDR2 is FVKESK. V shed 0 bases and J shed 3 bases, with 9 bases lying between them. The CDR3 is 14 residues long. The CDR3 is CASSQDNRVYEQYF. CDR3 coding DNA: TGTGCCAGCAGCCAAGACAACAGGGTCTACGAGCAGTACTTC.

This chain joins TRBV19 and TRBJ2-1; D possibly corresponds to TRBD1 (5 bases). CDR3 length equals 13 residues. Germline CDR1 reads LNHDA; CDR2 reads SQIVND (reference sequence). V lost 8 bases, J lost 10 bases, and 18 bases lay in between. The CDR3 sequence is CASRLQGVNEQFF. CDR3 in DNA: TGTGCCAGTCGATTACAAGGGGTAAACGAGCAGTTCTTC.

The rearrangement joins TRBV4-1 to TRBJ2-2, with 8 bases fitting TRBD1. The germline CDR1 and CDR2 sequences are MGHRA and YSYEKL. The V segment lost 1 base and the J segment 7 bases; nucleotides outside the gene matches: 2. The CDR3 length is 14 residues. DNA for the CDR3: TGCGCCAGCAGCCAAGGACAGGGGATCGGGGAGCTGTTTTTT. Its protein is CASSQGQGIGELFF.